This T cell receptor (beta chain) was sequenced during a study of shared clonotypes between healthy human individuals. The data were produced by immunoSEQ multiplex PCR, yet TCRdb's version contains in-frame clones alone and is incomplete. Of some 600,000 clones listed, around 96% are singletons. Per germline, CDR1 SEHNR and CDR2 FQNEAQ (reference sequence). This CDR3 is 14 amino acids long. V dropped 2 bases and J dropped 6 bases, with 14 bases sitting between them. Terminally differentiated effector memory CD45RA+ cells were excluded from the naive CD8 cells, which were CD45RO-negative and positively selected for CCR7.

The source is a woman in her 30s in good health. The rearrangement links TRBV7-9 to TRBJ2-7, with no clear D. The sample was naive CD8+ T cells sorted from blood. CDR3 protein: CASSLSSRIREQYF. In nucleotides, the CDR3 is TGTGCCAGCAGCTTATCATCCAGAATCCGCGAGCAGTACTTC.